These T cell receptor beta chains were read from a single sample in a study of cytomegalovirus exposure and HLA in healthy donors. TCRdb's table, derived via immunoSEQ multiplex PCR, lists solely in-frame clones and lacks some. The sample carries roughly 120,000 clones, around four fifths recorded once. The specimen sequenced was PBMCs. These receptors were taken from a woman aged 40 to 55 in good health and CMV-seropositive. Both conserved end residues are part of each CDR3. D genes are given only for firm matches.

V gene	D gene	J gene	CDR3 protein
TRBV19	TRBD2	TRBJ2-1	CASSPGGLAAYNEQFF
TRBV15	TRBD2	TRBJ2-2	CATSRGTSGSTGELFF
TRBV18	.	TRBJ1-3	CASSPRAASSGNTIYF
TRBV7-2	TRBD1	TRBJ1-2	CASSLNYGQGHGYTF
TRBV2	.	TRBJ1-5	CASNQANQPQHF
TRBV29-1	.	TRBJ2-3	CSVPDQNTQYF
TRBV4-2	.	.	CASSQEWRQDSYEQYF
TRBV7-6	TRBD2	TRBJ2-5	CASSLTSGDQETQYF
TRBV7-9	.	TRBJ1-2	CASSLGKEDYGYTF
TRBV28	.	TRBJ2-6	CASSSEALGANVLTF
TRBV4-1	TRBD2	TRBJ2-1	CASSQGLAAYNEQFF
TRBV6-5	.	TRBJ2-7	CASSLRSTGDEQYF
TRBV7-2	.	TRBJ1-1	CASSLAERYTEAFF
TRBV7-9	.	TRBJ1-1	CASSLGIANTEAFF
TRBV25-1	TRBD1	TRBJ1-5	CASGGTGDQGQPQHF
TRBV6-6	.	TRBJ1-4	CASRREQNEKLFF